The rows below give T cell receptor beta chains drawn from one sample of a study of blood T cell repertoires in COVID-19. Generated by immunoSEQ multiplex PCR, the TCRdb table keeps only in-frame clones and is missing some. The sample has fewer than 300,000 clones, around 90% seen once; the top ten hold about 1.1%. Specimen: PBMCs or T cells enriched from blood (not recorded which). The receptors here all came from a woman in her thirties who had recovered from COVID-19. Both conserved end residues are part of each CDR3. The D gene is left open where the match is weak. Some rows have no size entry. The others give once, few or many, or a class for an expanded clone.

cdr3_aa cdr3_nt j_call clone_size v_call d_call
CATSDPSRDSPYEQYF TGTGCCACCAGTGATCCCTCCCGGGACAGCCCCTACGAGCAGTACTTC TRBJ2-7 . TRBV24-1 TRBD1
CASSLGVRGRTEAFF TGTGCCAGCAGCTTGGGAGTTCGGGGTAGAACTGAAGCTTTCTTT TRBJ1-1 . TRBV5-8 .
CASSGGLAGEPSSYEQYF TGTGCCAGCAGCGGAGGACTAGCGGGAGAACCAAGCTCCTACGAGCAGTACTTC TRBJ2-7 . TRBV9 TRBD2
CASSLAGAPYEQYF TGTGCCAGCTCACTAGCGGGAGCCCCCTACGAGCAGTACTTC TRBJ2-7 . TRBV18 TRBD2
CAIGLATDEQFF TGTGCCATCGGACTAGCGACAGATGAGCAGTTCTTC TRBJ2-1 once TRBV10-3 TRBD2
CASSTQPGINYGYTF TGTGCCAGCAGTACCCAGCCGGGGATCAACTATGGCTACACCTTC TRBJ1-2 . TRBV28 .
CASSESGGRAYEQYF TGCGCCAGCAGTGAGTCTGGCGGGCGAGCCTACGAGCAGTACTTC TRBJ2-7 . TRBV10-2 .
CASSQETGGPIGELFF TGCGCCAGCAGCCAAGAAACGGGAGGGCCTATCGGGGAGCTGTTTTTT TRBJ2-2 . TRBV4-3 TRBD2
CASSRTGTDTGNTIYF TGTGCCAGCAGCCGGACAGGGACGGATACGGGAAACACCATATATTTT TRBJ1-3 once TRBV28 TRBD1
CASSSRTGTSNQPQHF TGTGCCAGCAGCTCCCGAACAGGGACCTCCAATCAGCCCCAGCATTTT TRBJ1-5 . TRBV7-2 .
CASSFERLAGSTGELFF TGTGCCAGCAGTTTTGAGAGGCTAGCGGGAAGCACCGGGGAGCTGTTTTTT TRBJ2-2 . TRBV28 TRBD2
CASSAQYSNQPQHF TGTGCCAGCAGTGCACAATATAGCAATCAGCCCCAGCATTTT TRBJ1-5 few TRBV2 .
CASSPTERGEQYF TGTGCCAGCTCCCCGACCGAGAGAGGCGAGCAGTACTTC TRBJ2-7 . TRBV18 .
CASTSLGQRNTGELFF TGTGCCAGCACTTCCCTGGGACAACGAAACACCGGGGAGCTGTTTTTT TRBJ2-2 few TRBV28 .
CASSKGGLAGKETQYF TGTGCCAGTAGTAAGGGCGGGCTAGCGGGAAAAGAGACCCAGTACTTC TRBJ2-5 few TRBV19 TRBD2
CASSETDPLYGYTF TGTGCCAGCAGTGAGACAGATCCATTATATGGCTACACCTTC TRBJ1-2 . TRBV6-1 .
CSVEDRGAYEQYF TGCAGCGTTGAAGATCGGGGGGCCTACGAGCAGTACTTC TRBJ2-7 . TRBV29-1 TRBD2
CASSERLAGAYEQFF TGTGCCAGCAGTGAACGACTAGCGGGAGCGTATGAGCAGTTCTTC TRBJ2-1 . TRBV6-1 TRBD2
CASSQEEGLAGHGELFF TGCGCCAGCAGCCAAGAGGAAGGACTAGCGGGACACGGGGAGCTGTTTTTT TRBJ2-2 . TRBV4-3 TRBD2
CASSGGWSTEAFF TGTGCCAGCTCCGGTGGCTGGAGCACTGAAGCTTTCTTT TRBJ1-1 few TRBV27 .
CASSLADRGRGGYTF TGTGCCAGCAGTTTAGCGGACAGGGGGCGAGGTGGCTACACCTTC TRBJ1-2 . TRBV28 TRBD1
CSASAGGPDNEQFF TGCAGTGCTAGTGCGGGAGGGCCTGATAATGAGCAGTTCTTC TRBJ2-1 . TRBV20-1 TRBD2
CASSPSTSYEQYF TGTGCCAGCAGTCCTTCGACTAGTTACGAGCAGTACTTC TRBJ2-7 . TRBV6-5 .
CASSPIPGQHNEQFF TGCGCCAGCAGCCCGATTCCGGGACAACACAATGAGCAGTTCTTC TRBJ2-1 few TRBV4-3 .
CASRNTGQGTHSPLHF TGTGCCAGCAGAAACACTGGACAGGGGACACATTCACCCCTCCACTTT TRBJ1-6 . TRBV5-5 TRBD1
CASSPHWTGVNSPLHF TGTGCCAGCAGCCCACATTGGACAGGAGTTAATTCACCCCTCCACTTT TRBJ1-6 once TRBV5-8 TRBD1